One sample yielded the 31 T cell receptor beta chains listed below, sequenced in a study of naive and memory T cell subsets. The beta constant-region primer was an equimolar mix of two oligonucleotides covering TRBC1 and TRBC2. TCRdb redid the calling of the UMI-ligation and nested PCR reads with MiXCR, one entry per CDR3 protein. The table shows about 85,000 distinct CDR3 sequences, with around 12% occurring only once. The material sequenced was central memory CD4+ T cells from blood. The receptors shown here come from a human donor in good health.

Comment on this clonotype: One junction end does not reproduce the germline sequence, and a read error may be involved. This chain uses TRBV28 with TRBJ2-3, with 8 bases lining up with TRBD2. The CDR3 spans 14 residues. Germline CDR1 and CDR2: MDHEN and SYDVKM. In DNA, the CDR3 is TGTGCCAGCAGTCCCCAAGGACTAGCAGATGCGCAGTATTTT. It codes for CASSPQGLADAQYF.

This clonotype was observed at least ten times. CDR3 nucleotide sequence: TGTGCCAGCAGCCAACGTTTCGCGGTCAATGAGCAGTTCTTC. This translates into CASSQRFAVNEQFF. The rearrangement joins TRBV3-1 to TRBJ2-1; no definite D call. This CDR3 comprises 14 residues. V was shortened by 2 bases and J by 6 bases, with 11 bases between the two germline ends. CDR1 LGHDT and CDR2 YNNKEL come from the germline V gene (reference sequence).

This clonotype was observed at least ten times. The chain uses TRBV6-5 and TRBJ1-4; D gene uncertain. The CDR3 length is 14 residues. CDR1 is MNHEY, CDR2 SVGAGI, per germline. The germline V and J ends were trimmed by 0 bases and 10 bases, with 12 bases remaining between them. The DNA of the CDR3 is TGTGCCAGCAGTTACTCGAAGGGTCCCGGAAAACTGTTTTTT. It yields the protein CASSYSKGPGKLFF.

The gene calls are TRBV7-9 and TRBJ1-2; D ambiguous. The V gene's germline CDR1 is SEHNR and CDR2 FQNEAQ (reference sequence). Trimming stripped 5 bases from V and 4 bases from J, with 23 bases between. The CDR3 has 17 residues. This chain's CDR3 is CASSRSGGGELGYGYTF. CDR3 nucleotide sequence: TGTGCCAGCAGCCGGAGCGGTGGCGGGGAACTTGGCTATGGCTACACCTTC.

This clonotype was detected only a few times. The chain employs TRBV20-1 and TRBJ2-7, with 9 bases identical to TRBD2. V shed 0 bases and J 2 bases; nucleotides not matched to a gene: 5. This CDR3 has 15 residues. CDR1 is DFQATT, CDR2 SNEGSKA, per germline (reference sequence). In DNA form, the CDR3 reads TGCAGTGCTAGAGATTACCTAGCGGGGACCTACGAGCAGTACTTC. Amino acid sequence: CSARDYLAGTYEQYF.

The sample holds many counts of this clonotype. The chain links TRBV20-1 to TRBJ2-1; D is ambiguous. Germline V CDR1 and CDR2: DFQATT, SNEGSKA (reference sequence). The CDR3 covers 15 residues. V shed 6 bases and J shed 6 bases, with 21 bases lying between them. The CDR3 nucleotides read TGCAGTGCCACCCCCTTGATCTCCCTGGGCAATGAGCAGTTCTTC. It codes for CSATPLISLGNEQFF.

V is TRBV28 and J is TRBJ2-5; D is unclear. CDR3 size: 13 residues. Germline V lookup: CDR1 MDHEN, CDR2 SYDVKM. Trimming took 7 bases from V and 7 from J, leaving 16 bases between them. CDR3 sequence: CASKASDLGTQYF. The CDR3 nucleotides are TGTGCCAGCAAGGCAAGCGACCTAGGGACCCAGTACTTC.

This clonotype was counted many times. DNA of the CDR3: TGCGCCAGCAGCCTCCGCGAAGGTAGCCGAGAGACCCAGTACTTC. It is translated as CASSLREGSRETQYF. The chain joins TRBV5-1 to TRBJ2-5; D is unresolved. V was pared by 4 bases and J by 4 bases, with 17 bases between. There are 15 residues in the CDR3. Germline-derived CDR1 and CDR2 are SGHRS and YFSETQ. The entire variable domain, with the rest obtained from reference TRBV5-1 and TRBJ2-5, is as follows: KAGVTQTPRYLIKTRGQQVTLSCSPISGHRSVSWYQQTPGQGLQFLFEYFSETQRNKGNFPGRFSGRQFSNSRSEMNVSTLELGDSALYLCASSLREGSRETQYFGPGTRLLVL.

Only a few counts were recorded for this clonotype. The chain recombines TRBV19 with TRBJ2-7; 7 bases line up with TRBD1. There are 15 residues in the CDR3. Germline V gene data show CDR1 as LNHDA and CDR2 as SQIVND (reference sequence). The J segment lost 0 bases and the V segment lost 4 bases, leaving 6 bases of the junction unmatched. The CDR3 DNA is TGTGCCAGTAGTAACAGGGGCTCGGTCTCCTACGAGCAGTACTTC. It specifies CASSNRGSVSYEQYF.

This clonotype has at least ten counts. This sequence may be a read error, since a much larger clone differs from it by one base. The V and J genes are TRBV3-1 and TRBJ2-1; TRBD2 matches at 14 bases. The CDR3 has 18 amino acids. The germline V gene encodes CDR1 LGHDT and CDR2 YNNKEL (reference sequence). V was pared by 4 bases and J by 8 bases, with 13 bases of the junction left unmatched. CDR3 residues: CASSLPRLAGGCSDEQFF. The DNA of the CDR3 is TGTGCCAGCAGCCTACCTCGACTAGCGGGAGGGTGTAGCGATGAGCAGTTCTTC.

This clonotype was picked up many times. The rearrangement links TRBV29-1 to TRBJ1-1; D may be TRBD1 (6 bases). V was trimmed by 3 bases and J by 1 base, leaving 12 bases between them. This CDR3 region has 14 residues. Germline CDR1 is SQVTM and CDR2 is ANQGSEA. The CDR3 is CSVDGGHPNTEAFF. For the CDR3, the DNA is TGCAGCGTTGATGGGGGACACCCGAACACTGAAGCTTTCTTT.

This clonotype was counted ten times or more. The chain joins TRBV4-1 to TRBJ2-3, with TRBD2 identical over 8 bases. Losses at the gene ends were 4 bases for V and 1 base for J; bases not matched to a gene: 10. Germline lookup yields CDR1 MGHRA and CDR2 YSYEKL. This CDR3 region has 17 residues. The CDR3 DNA sequence: TGCGCCAGCAGCCGCGTACAGATGACTAGCGGCACAGATACGCAGTATTTT. Its translation: CASSRVQMTSGTDTQYF.

This clonotype was seen a few times. This chain uses TRBV6-5 with TRBJ2-4, with D uncertain. CDR1 MNHEY and CDR2 SVGAGI come from the germline V gene. The CDR3 contains 13 residues. The ends were cut back, 5 bases at V and 0 bases at J, with 5 bases in the middle. The CDR3 coding sequence is TGTGCCAGCAGTCAAATAGCCAAAAACATTCAGTACTTC. It specifies CASSQIAKNIQYF.

This clonotype has at least ten counts. The chain is built from TRBV15 and TRBJ2-3; D remains ambiguous. Germline V gene lookup returns CDR1 LNHNV and CDR2 YYDKDF (reference sequence). The CDR3 totals 17 residues. Trimming shortened V by 0 bases and J by 4 bases, and 17 bases separated the two germline ends. CDR3 bases: TGTGCCACCAGCAGAGATCTTGGGGAAAGGGTGGCAGATACGCAGTATTTT. It translates to CATSRDLGERVADTQYF.

This clonotype has a count of ten or more. The chain joins TRBV5-1 to TRBJ2-7; 8 bases match TRBD1. V lost 0 bases and J lost 2; bases outside the gene matches: 4. CDR1 is SGHRS, CDR2 YFSETQ, per germline. This CDR3 is built from 15 residues. For the CDR3, the DNA is TGCGCCAGCAGCTTGGCGCCACAGGGGGCCTACGAGCAGTACTTC. It encodes CASSLAPQGAYEQYF.

This clonotype appeared many times. This sequence joins TRBV18 and TRBJ2-3; D call uncertain. The CDR3 covers 11 residues. The V gene lost 2 bases and the J gene lost 10 bases, with 7 bases spanning the gap. The germline gives CDR1 KGHSH, CDR2 LQKENI. In DNA, the CDR3 is TGTGCCAGCTCACCAAACGTTGCGCAGTATTTT. Amino acids: CASSPNVAQYF.

Details on this clonotype: A read error is possible here, since a much larger clone lies one base away. V and J are TRBV28 and TRBJ2-1; D is uncertain. The CDR3 is 13 residues long. CDR1 and CDR2 (germline): MDHEN, SYDVKM. V was trimmed by 6 bases and J by 5 bases, leaving 11 bases between them. CDR3 bases: TGTGCCAGCAGACTATACACGGACAATGAGCAGTTCTTC. Protein product: CASRLYTDNEQFF.

This clonotype has only a few counts. The J gene is TRBJ2-7, the V gene TRBV28, with D unclear. Germline CDR1 MDHEN, CDR2 SYDVKM. This CDR3 region has 11 residues. V lost 4 bases and J lost 7, with 8 bases in between. The CDR3 sequence: CASSCRDEQYF. The CDR3 DNA follows: TGTGCCAGCAGTTGTAGGGATGAGCAGTACTTC.

V gene TRBV14 combines with J gene TRBJ1-1; D is unclear. This CDR3 is built from 13 residues. Germline V gene sequence: CDR1 SGHDN, CDR2 FVKESK. Trimming cost V 4 bases and J 7 bases, with 13 bases left between them. In nucleotides, the CDR3 is TGTGCCAGCAGCCGCTTTGTTGCGGATGAAGCTTTCTTT. Protein product: CASSRFVADEAFF.

This clonotype has just a few counts. This chain links TRBV30 with TRBJ1-3; D is unresolved. The germline CDR1 and CDR2 sequences are GTSNPN and SVGIG (reference sequence). The CDR3 loop spans 20 amino acids. The V gene lost 0 bases and the J gene lost 0 bases, with 24 bases spanning the gap. CDR3 DNA: TGTGCCTGGAGTGTACGATCCCGCAGCTCCCTGATGAGCTCTGGAAACACCATATATTTT. It encodes CAWSVRSRSSLMSSGNTIYF.

This clonotype was seen repeatedly, ten times or more. The V call is TRBV29-1, the J call TRBJ2-3; D assignment may be TRBD1 or TRBD2 (6 bases each). The CDR3 contains 14 residues. Germline CDR1 is SQVTM and CDR2 is ANQGSEA. V was trimmed by 6 bases and J by 0 bases, leaving 13 bases between them. The CDR3 DNA follows: TGCAGCGTCGATGGAGGGGGGAGCACAGATACGCAGTATTTT. It is translated as CSVDGGGSTDTQYF.

The chain is built from TRBV29-1 and TRBJ2-1; 7 nucleotides line up with TRBD2. Per germline, CDR1 SQVTM and CDR2 ANQGSEA. This CDR3 comprises 14 residues. V shed 7 bases, J shed 8 bases, and the junction held 14 bases outside the gene matches. The CDR3 bases are TGCAGCGCCCTAAGGTCTACTGGGGGGGATGAGCAGTTCTTC. This encodes CSALRSTGGDEQFF.

The rearrangement uses TRBV20-1 and TRBJ1-2, with TRBD1 identical over 9 bases. Germline-derived CDR1 and CDR2 are DFQATT and SNEGSKA (reference sequence). This CDR3 comprises 14 residues. The junction had 10 bases not matched to a gene; V was cut back by 7 bases and J by 4 bases. The CDR3 reads CSGCVQGASYGYTF. CDR3 bases: TGCAGTGGATGTGTACAGGGGGCGTCCTATGGCTACACCTTC.

In DNA, the CDR3 is TGCGCCAGCAGCCTAAGACAGGGGGCAGGCTATGGCTACACCTTC. This codes for CASSLRQGAGYGYTF. The chain combines TRBV5-1 with TRBJ1-2, with 10 bases identical to TRBD1. The length of the CDR3 is 15 residues. Germline V gives CDR1 SGHRS, CDR2 YFSETQ. V lost 4 bases to trimming and J lost 4 bases; unmatched junction nucleotides: 7. Full variable domain (remainder filled in from reference TRBV5-1 and TRBJ1-2): KAGVTQTPRYLIKTRGQQVTLSCSPISGHRSVSWYQQTPGQGLQFLFEYFSETQRNKGNFPGRFSGRQFSNSRSEMNVSTLELGDSALYLCASSLRQGAGYGYTFGSGTRLTVV.

This clonotype was seen at least ten times. The DNA for the CDR3 is TGCAGTGCTGGGGGGGGACAGGGGGCCTACGAGCAGTACTTC. This codes for CSAGGGQGAYEQYF. The gene calls are TRBV20-1 and TRBJ2-7; 11 bases align to TRBD1. V gave up 5 bases and J gave up 2 bases; unmatched junction bases: 5. The CDR3 sequence is 14 residues long. Germline CDR1 reads DFQATT; CDR2 reads SNEGSKA (reference sequence).

This clonotype was detected a few times. As DNA, the CDR3 is TGTGCCAGCAGTTGGGCGGGAACCTACGAGCAGTACTTC. Translating it yields CASSWAGTYEQYF. J is TRBJ2-7 and V is TRBV6-2 or TRBV6-3; weak D call: TRBD2 (6 bases). CDR3 size: 13 residues. V lost 4 bases to trimming and J lost 2 bases, with 9 bases between them. Per the germline V gene, CDR1 is MNHEY and CDR2 is SVGEGT.

This clonotype was observed a handful of times. The chain has TRBV29-1 and TRBJ1-2, with no clear D. The CDR3 length is 11 residues. From germline, CDR1 is SQVTM and CDR2 ANQGSEA. V was cut by 2 bases and J by 3 bases, with 4 bases left in between. The CDR3 region is CSVEIDYGYTF. DNA for the CDR3: TGCAGCGTTGAAATAGACTATGGCTACACCTTC.

This clonotype was picked up a small number of times. The chain carries TRBV5-1 and TRBJ2-7; perhaps D is TRBD1 or TRBD2 (5 bases each). Per germline, CDR1 SGHRS and CDR2 YFSETQ. Trimming stripped 4 bases from V and 2 bases from J, with 13 bases between. CDR3 size: 14 residues. CDR3 loop: CASSPGRMTYEQYF. The CDR3 bases are TGCGCCAGCAGCCCGGGACGGATGACCTACGAGCAGTACTTC.

This clonotype was detected many times. V usage is TRBV11-2 and J usage is TRBJ2-1; D is unresolved. V lost 7 bases and J lost 4, with 14 bases in between. Per the germline V gene, CDR1 is SGHAT and CDR2 is FQNNGV. The CDR3 consists of 14 residues. The CDR3 protein is CASTPQVAYNEQFF. The DNA of the CDR3 is TGTGCCAGCACCCCCCAGGTAGCTTACAATGAGCAGTTCTTC.

The chain uses TRBV28 and TRBJ2-4, with 9 bases lining up with TRBD2. Germline V gives CDR1 MDHEN, CDR2 SYDVKM. The ends lost 3 bases at V and 2 bases at J; junction bases unmatched: 5. This CDR3 has 16 amino acids. The CDR3 nucleotides are TGTGCCAGCAGTTTTTTGACTAGCGGACCCAAAAACATTCAGTACTTC. Its translation: CASSFLTSGPKNIQYF.

The rearrangement joins TRBV7-2 to TRBJ2-7; 8 nucleotides agree with TRBD2. The CDR3 contains 15 residues. Germline CDR1 SGHTA, CDR2 FQGNSA. V lost 5 bases and J lost 5; bases outside the gene matches: 11. This chain's CDR3 is CASSPAGVLGDEQYF. The CDR3 coding sequence is TGTGCCAGCAGCCCAGCGGGAGTCTTAGGGGACGAGCAGTACTTC.